Listed below are T cell receptor beta chains from one sample, sequenced in a study of blood T cell repertoires in COVID-19. Data came from immunoSEQ multiplex PCR; TCRdb stores just in-frame clones and leaves some out. In the table there are over 120,000 clones, over 70% of which are singletons. Sequences were obtained from peripheral blood. The receptors come from a woman in her fifties or sixties with acute or convalescent COVID-19. Both conserved end residues are part of each CDR3. The order of the fields is J gene, V gene, clone size, D gene, CDR3 DNA, CDR3 protein. The D gene is left open where the match is weak. Size tells how often a clone was seen (once, few, many) or the class of an expanded clone, and some rows leave it out.

J gene: TRBJ2-3
V gene: TRBV3-1/TRBV3-2
clone size: -
D gene: TRBD1
CDR3 DNA: TGTGCCAGCAGCCAGAATCCGGGACAGGGGGCCGATACGCAGTATTTT
CDR3 protein: CASSQNPGQGADTQYF

J gene: TRBJ1-5
V gene: TRBV5-1
clone size: -
D gene: -
CDR3 DNA: TGCGCCAGCAGCTTGGAGCACCCTGATCAGCCCCAGCATTTT
CDR3 protein: CASSLEHPDQPQHF

J gene: TRBJ1-1
V gene: TRBV5-1
clone size: -
D gene: TRBD1
CDR3 DNA: TGCGCCAGTTGTGTAGATCAGGGGGCGCAAACTGAAGCTTTCTTT
CDR3 protein: CASCVDQGAQTEAFF

J gene: TRBJ2-3
V gene: TRBV12-3/TRBV12-4
clone size: -
D gene: -
CDR3 DNA: TGTGCCAGCAGTTTGACTGATACGCAGTATTTT
CDR3 protein: CASSLTDTQYF

J gene: TRBJ2-1
V gene: TRBV30
clone size: -
D gene: -
CDR3 DNA: TGTGCCTCCGCCAGGGGCGGGAGAAGGAATGAGCAGTTCTTC
CDR3 protein: CASARGGRRNEQFF

J gene: TRBJ1-1
V gene: TRBV5-1
clone size: -
D gene: -
CDR3 DNA: TGCGCCAGCAGCTTGGACGGCAGGGCCCCCGCTGAAGCTTTCTTT
CDR3 protein: CASSLDGRAPAEAFF

J gene: TRBJ1-5
V gene: TRBV19
clone size: -
D gene: TRBD1
CDR3 DNA: TGTGCCAGTACCCCGACAGGGGGCAATCAGCCCCAGCATTTT
CDR3 protein: CASTPTGGNQPQHF

J gene: TRBJ1-1
V gene: TRBV7-8
clone size: -
D gene: -
CDR3 DNA: TGTGCCAGCAGCTTCGGTCAAATGAACACTGAAGCTTTCTTT
CDR3 protein: CASSFGQMNTEAFF

J gene: TRBJ2-1
V gene: TRBV19
clone size: -
D gene: TRBD2
CDR3 DNA: TGTGCCAGTAGTATCTTGCGGGAGAGGTACAATGAGCAGTTCTTC
CDR3 protein: CASSILRERYNEQFF

J gene: TRBJ1-5
V gene: TRBV9
clone size: -
D gene: -
CDR3 DNA: TGTGCCAGCAGCGGACGAGAGGGCCAGCCCCAGCATTTT
CDR3 protein: CASSGREGQPQHF

J gene: TRBJ1-6
V gene: TRBV5-1
clone size: -
D gene: -
CDR3 DNA: TGCGCCAGCAGCTTAGAGGATTCACCCCTCCACTTT
CDR3 protein: CASSLEDSPLHF

J gene: TRBJ2-2
V gene: TRBV3-1/TRBV3-2
clone size: -
D gene: -
CDR3 DNA: TGTGCCAGCAGCCGACTGGACAGGAACACCGGGGAGCTGTTTTTT
CDR3 protein: CASSRLDRNTGELFF

J gene: TRBJ1-2
V gene: TRBV6-5
clone size: few
D gene: TRBD1
CDR3 DNA: TGTGCCAGCAGTTACACTAGGACAGGGGGCGGATATGGCTACACCTTC
CDR3 protein: CASSYTRTGGGYGYTF

J gene: TRBJ1-6
V gene: TRBV9
clone size: -
D gene: -
CDR3 DNA: TGTGCCAGCAGCGTAGGAACGAGTTCACCCCTCCACTTT
CDR3 protein: CASSVGTSSPLHF

J gene: TRBJ2-5
V gene: TRBV29-1
clone size: once
D gene: TRBD1
CDR3 DNA: TGCAGCGCAGGACAGGACCAAGAGACCCAGTACTTC
CDR3 protein: CSAGQDQETQYF

J gene: TRBJ2-7
V gene: TRBV28
clone size: -
D gene: TRBD1
CDR3 DNA: TGTGCCAGCAGTTTACCCTCGACAGGGGTAGGTTCCTACGAGCAGTACTTC
CDR3 protein: CASSLPSTGVGSYEQYF

J gene: TRBJ1-5
V gene: TRBV3-1/TRBV3-2
clone size: -
D gene: -
CDR3 DNA: TGTGCCAGCAGCCAGGGACTCCAGCCCCAGCATTTT
CDR3 protein: CASSQGLQPQHF

J gene: TRBJ1-1
V gene: TRBV7-6
clone size: -
D gene: -
CDR3 DNA: TGTGCCAGCAGCTTTTTTGTAGGGGCCGGAGTCACTGAAGCTTTCTTT
CDR3 protein: CASSFFVGAGVTEAFF

J gene: TRBJ1-1
V gene: TRBV11-2
clone size: -
D gene: TRBD1
CDR3 DNA: TGTGCCAGCAGTTTACAGGGGACGGGCACTGAAGCTTTCTTT
CDR3 protein: CASSLQGTGTEAFF

J gene: TRBJ2-2
V gene: TRBV5-6
clone size: -
D gene: -
CDR3 DNA: TGTGCCAGCAGATCCCCAACCGGGGAGCTGTTTTTT
CDR3 protein: CASRSPTGELFF

J gene: TRBJ1-1
V gene: TRBV10-3
clone size: -
D gene: -
CDR3 DNA: TGTGCCATGGCGGGCAAACCACTGCAAGCGAACACTGAAGCTTTCTTT
CDR3 protein: CAMAGKPLQANTEAFF

J gene: TRBJ1-2
V gene: TRBV7-2
clone size: once
D gene: -
CDR3 DNA: TGTGCCAGCAGCTCCACCCAGGGATACTATGGCTACACCTTC
CDR3 protein: CASSSTQGYYGYTF

J gene: TRBJ2-7
V gene: TRBV4-2
clone size: -
D gene: -
CDR3 DNA: TGTGCCAGCAGCATTCCGGGACTTATGGACGAGCAGTACTTC
CDR3 protein: CASSIPGLMDEQYF

J gene: TRBJ1-2
V gene: TRBV27
clone size: -
D gene: TRBD1
CDR3 DNA: TGTGCCAGCAGCCGACAGGGGTATGGCTACACCTTC
CDR3 protein: CASSRQGYGYTF

J gene: TRBJ2-3
V gene: TRBV27
clone size: -
D gene: -
CDR3 DNA: TGTGCCAGCAGTCCTTTCCAGGGGACAGATACGCAGTATTTT
CDR3 protein: CASSPFQGTDTQYF

J gene: TRBJ1-1
V gene: TRBV18
clone size: -
D gene: -
CDR3 DNA: TGTGCCAGCTCACCAAGGAAAGACAAGCCTGAAGCTTTCTTT
CDR3 protein: CASSPRKDKPEAFF

J gene: TRBJ1-5
V gene: TRBV5-6
clone size: -
D gene: -
CDR3 DNA: TGTGCCAGCAGCACCCAGTATCAGCCCCAGCATTTT
CDR3 protein: CASSTQYQPQHF

J gene: TRBJ1-1
V gene: TRBV5-6
clone size: -
D gene: -
CDR3 DNA: TGTGCCAGCAGCGGTCGAACAACGATGAACACTGAAGCTTTCTTT
CDR3 protein: CASSGRTTMNTEAFF

J gene: TRBJ2-7
V gene: TRBV7-2
clone size: -
D gene: -
CDR3 DNA: TGTGCCAGCAGCTACGACAGATCCACGTCCTACGAGCAGTACTTC
CDR3 protein: CASSYDRSTSYEQYF

J gene: TRBJ1-3
V gene: TRBV18
clone size: -
D gene: -
CDR3 DNA: TGTGCCAGCTCACCCACACAGGGTTCTGGAAACACCATATATTTT
CDR3 protein: CASSPTQGSGNTIYF

J gene: TRBJ2-2
V gene: TRBV9
clone size: -
D gene: -
CDR3 DNA: TGTGCCAGCAGCGTAGACTCGGGCCTGCGGGTCGGGGAGCTGTTTTTT
CDR3 protein: CASSVDSGLRVGELFF

J gene: TRBJ2-2
V gene: TRBV19
clone size: -
D gene: TRBD1
CDR3 DNA: TGTGCCAGTAGTATCGTTCGGGACAGGGGTTTTAGTCGGGAGCTGTTTTTT
CDR3 protein: CASSIVRDRGFSRELFF

J gene: TRBJ2-7
V gene: TRBV6-5
clone size: -
D gene: -
CDR3 DNA: TGTGCCAGCAGTTACCCCGGGGCAGGGGATGAGGAGCAGTACTTC
CDR3 protein: CASSYPGAGDEEQYF

J gene: TRBJ1-4
V gene: TRBV5-1
clone size: once
D gene: -
CDR3 DNA: TGCGCCAGCAGCTTGGCGTCACGCGATAATGAAAAACTGTTTTTT
CDR3 protein: CASSLASRDNEKLFF

J gene: TRBJ1-4
V gene: TRBV12-3/TRBV12-4
clone size: -
D gene: TRBD1
CDR3 DNA: TGTGCCAGCAGCGCCGGGACAGGTGGAAAACTGTTTTTT
CDR3 protein: CASSAGTGGKLFF

J gene: TRBJ2-1
V gene: TRBV6-1
clone size: few
D gene: TRBD2
CDR3 DNA: TGTGCCAGCAGTGAATATCCGACTAGCGGGGGGTATAGCTCCTACAATGAGCAGTTCTTC
CDR3 protein: CASSEYPTSGGYSSYNEQFF

J gene: TRBJ2-3
V gene: TRBV7-6
clone size: few
D gene: -
CDR3 DNA: TGTGCCAGCAGCTTAGACGGGAGAATCGTAGATACGCAGTATTTT
CDR3 protein: CASSLDGRIVDTQYF

J gene: TRBJ1-4
V gene: TRBV9
clone size: -
D gene: TRBD1
CDR3 DNA: TGTGCCAGCAGCGTCGGGACAGGGGTTTCGTTAGCTAATGAAAAACTGTTTTTT
CDR3 protein: CASSVGTGVSLANEKLFF

J gene: TRBJ1-1
V gene: TRBV28
clone size: -
D gene: -
CDR3 DNA: TGTGCCAGCAGTTGGGAGGGGAGGAGTGGGGCTTTCTTT
CDR3 protein: CASSWEGRSGAFF

J gene: TRBJ2-7
V gene: TRBV7-9
clone size: -
D gene: -
CDR3 DNA: TGTGCCAGCAGCTTCTCAGGGGCCCACGAGCAGTACTTC
CDR3 protein: CASSFSGAHEQYF

J gene: TRBJ1-5
V gene: TRBV7-2
clone size: -
D gene: TRBD1
CDR3 DNA: TGTGCCAGCAGCTTGACAGGGGATGGTCGGTCTCAGCCCCAGCATTTT
CDR3 protein: CASSLTGDGRSQPQHF

J gene: TRBJ1-1
V gene: TRBV10-3
clone size: -
D gene: TRBD1
CDR3 DNA: TGTGCCATCAGTGAACGGGACAGGAACACTGAAGCTTTCTTT
CDR3 protein: CAISERDRNTEAFF

J gene: TRBJ2-1
V gene: TRBV6-1
clone size: -
D gene: TRBD2
CDR3 DNA: TGTGCCAGCAGTCTACCCGGGACTAGCGTCAATGAGCAGTTCTTC
CDR3 protein: CASSLPGTSVNEQFF

J gene: TRBJ1-1
V gene: TRBV11-2
clone size: -
D gene: TRBD1
CDR3 DNA: TGTGCCAGCAGTTTAAGGACAGGGAACACTGAAGCTTTCTTT
CDR3 protein: CASSLRTGNTEAFF

J gene: TRBJ1-5
V gene: TRBV6-5
clone size: -
D gene: TRBD1
CDR3 DNA: TGTGCCAGCGGGACGGGACAGGGGGCTCAGCCCCAGCATTTT
CDR3 protein: CASGTGQGAQPQHF

J gene: TRBJ2-3
V gene: TRBV10-1
clone size: few
D gene: -
CDR3 DNA: TGCGCCAGCAGCCGCAAGGGGAGCACAGATACGCAGTATTTT
CDR3 protein: CASSRKGSTDTQYF

J gene: TRBJ2-2
V gene: TRBV5-6
clone size: -
D gene: TRBD2
CDR3 DNA: TGTGCCAGCAGCTTGGCTCCTAGCGGCGGGGAGCTGTTTTTT
CDR3 protein: CASSLAPSGGELFF

J gene: TRBJ2-5
V gene: TRBV5-6
clone size: -
D gene: -
CDR3 DNA: TGTGCCAGCAGCATTGCCCCCGGGGGGCCGAAGGGAGAGACCCAGTACTTC
CDR3 protein: CASSIAPGGPKGETQYF

J gene: TRBJ1-1
V gene: TRBV27
clone size: -
D gene: TRBD1
CDR3 DNA: TGTGCCAGCAAACCCAGGGGGCGTTTAACTGAAGCTTTCTTT
CDR3 protein: CASKPRGRLTEAFF